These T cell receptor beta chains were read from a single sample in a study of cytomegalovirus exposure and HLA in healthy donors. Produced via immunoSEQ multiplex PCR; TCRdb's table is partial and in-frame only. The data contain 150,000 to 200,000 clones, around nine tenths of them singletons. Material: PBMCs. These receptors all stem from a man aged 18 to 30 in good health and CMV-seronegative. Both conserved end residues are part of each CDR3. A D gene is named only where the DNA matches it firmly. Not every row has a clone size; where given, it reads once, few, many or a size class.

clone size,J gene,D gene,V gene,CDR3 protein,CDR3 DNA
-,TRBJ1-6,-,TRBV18,CASSPSATGNSPLHF,TGTGCCAGCTCACCCTCAGCAACAGGGAATTCACCCCTCCACTTT
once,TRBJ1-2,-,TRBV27,CASSLGGVANYGYTF,TGTGCCAGCAGTTTGGGGGGGGTAGCTAACTATGGCTACACCTTC
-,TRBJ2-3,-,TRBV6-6,CASSPWGENADTQYF,TGTGCCAGCAGCCCCTGGGGGGAAAATGCAGATACGCAGTATTTT
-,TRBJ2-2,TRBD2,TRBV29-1,CSVESLAGGKTGELFF,TGCAGCGTTGAATCCCTAGCGGGGGGTAAAACCGGGGAGCTGTTTTTT
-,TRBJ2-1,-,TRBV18,CASSPNGRLNEQFF,TGTGCCAGCTCACCAAATGGGAGGCTTAATGAGCAGTTCTTC
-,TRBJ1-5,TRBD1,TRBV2,CASSETGDGNQPQHF,TGTGCCAGCAGCGAAACAGGGGATGGCAATCAGCCCCAGCATTTT
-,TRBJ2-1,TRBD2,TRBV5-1,CASSFVTSGGENEQFF,TGCGCCAGCAGCTTCGTCACTAGCGGGGGGGAAAATGAGCAGTTCTTC
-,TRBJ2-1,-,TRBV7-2,CASSRQDYNEQFF,TGTGCCAGCAGTCGACAGGATTACAATGAGCAGTTCTTC
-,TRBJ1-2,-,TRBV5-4,CASSLRRDYGYTF,TGTGCCAGCAGCTTGAGACGGGACTACGGCTACACCTTC
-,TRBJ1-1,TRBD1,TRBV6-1,CASTLDREQAFF,TGTGCCAGCACCTTGGACAGGGAGCAAGCTTTCTTT
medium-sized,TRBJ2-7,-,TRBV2,CASTVGDSYEQYF,TGTGCCAGCACTGTTGGAGATTCCTACGAGCAGTACTTC
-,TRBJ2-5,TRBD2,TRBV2,CASRRGLAGVQETQYF,TGTGCCAGCAGACGGGGACTAGCGGGGGTCCAAGAGACCCAGTACTTC
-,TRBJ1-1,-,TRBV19,CASQNRMNTEAFF,TGTGCCAGTCAGAACAGGATGAACACTGAAGCTTTCTTT
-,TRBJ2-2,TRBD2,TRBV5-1,CASSLDSGRTGELFF,TGCGCCAGCAGCTTGGATAGCGGGAGAACCGGGGAGCTGTTTTTT
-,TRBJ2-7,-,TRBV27,CASRSTGRHEQYF,TGTGCCAGCAGGTCAACAGGGAGACACGAGCAGTACTTC
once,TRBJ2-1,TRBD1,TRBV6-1,CASTVTGVKEQFF,TGTGCCAGCACAGTAACAGGGGTCAAGGAGCAGTTCTTC
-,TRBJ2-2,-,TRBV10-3,CAISEPLGVGTGELFF,TGTGCCATCAGTGAGCCTCTAGGGGTAGGCACCGGGGAGCTGTTTTTT
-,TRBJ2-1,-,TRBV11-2,CASSLGEYNEQFF,TGTGCCAGCAGCTTAGGGGAGTACAATGAGCAGTTCTTC
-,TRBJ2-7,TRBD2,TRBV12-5,CASAPTTSGAEQYF,TGTGCTAGTGCCCCTACGACTAGCGGGGCCGAGCAGTACTTC
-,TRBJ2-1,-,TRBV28,CASSLASQEQFF,TGTGCCAGCAGTCTAGCTTCCCAAGAGCAGTTCTTC
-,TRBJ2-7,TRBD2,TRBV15,CATSSFRTSGNVQYF,TGTGCCACCAGCAGCTTCCGGACTAGCGGGAACGTGCAGTACTTC
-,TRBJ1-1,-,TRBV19,CASSIRGGDTEAFF,TGTGCCAGTAGTATAAGGGGAGGTGACACTGAAGCTTTCTTT
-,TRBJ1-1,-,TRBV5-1,CASSLDPTGRDTEAFF,TGCGCCAGCAGCTTGGACCCGACAGGCCGGGACACTGAAGCTTTCTTT
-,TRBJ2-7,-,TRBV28,CASSLQDSYEQYF,TGTGCCAGCAGTTTACAGGACTCCTACGAGCAGTACTTC
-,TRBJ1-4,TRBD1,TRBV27,CASSPTPGTGPEKLFF,TGTGCCAGCAGTCCCACACCCGGGACAGGGCCTGAAAAACTGTTTTTT